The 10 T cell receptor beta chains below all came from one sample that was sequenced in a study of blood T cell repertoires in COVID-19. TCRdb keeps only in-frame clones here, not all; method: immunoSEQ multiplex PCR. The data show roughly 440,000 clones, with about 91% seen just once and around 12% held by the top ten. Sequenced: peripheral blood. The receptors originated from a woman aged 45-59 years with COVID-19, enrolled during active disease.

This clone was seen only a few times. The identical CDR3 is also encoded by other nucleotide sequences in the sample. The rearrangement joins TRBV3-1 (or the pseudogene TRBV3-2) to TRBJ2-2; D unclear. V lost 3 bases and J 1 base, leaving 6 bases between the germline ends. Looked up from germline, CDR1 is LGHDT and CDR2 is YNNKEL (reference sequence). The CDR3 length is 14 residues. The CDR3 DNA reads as TGTGCCAGCAGCCACAGAGGGAACACCGGGGAGCTGTTTTTT. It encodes CASSHRGNTGELFF.

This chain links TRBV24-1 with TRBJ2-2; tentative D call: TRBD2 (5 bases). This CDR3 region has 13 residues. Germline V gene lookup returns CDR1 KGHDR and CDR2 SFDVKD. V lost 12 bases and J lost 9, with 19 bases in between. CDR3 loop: CASEDSLNRELFF. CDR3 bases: TGTGCCTCTGAGGACTCCTTAAACAGGGAGCTGTTTTTT.

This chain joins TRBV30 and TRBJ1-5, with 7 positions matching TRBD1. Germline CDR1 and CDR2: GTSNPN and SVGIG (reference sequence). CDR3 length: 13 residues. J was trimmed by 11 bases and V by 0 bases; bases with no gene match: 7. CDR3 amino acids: CAWSVRSTGAQHF. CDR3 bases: TGTGCCTGGAGTGTTCGGAGCACAGGGGCCCAGCATTTT.

The DNA of the CDR3 is TGTGCCAGCAGCTTAAGCTTTGGGGCTTCCTACGAGCAGTACTTC. It yields the protein CASSLSFGASYEQYF. The V and J genes are TRBV7-9 and TRBJ2-7; a weak D match, TRBD1 (5 bases). V lost 2 bases and J 1 base, leaving 12 bases between the germline ends. CDR1 and CDR2 from the germline V gene are SEHNR and FQNEAQ (reference sequence). This CDR3 region has 15 residues. The complete variable domain, with remaining parts taken from reference TRBV7-9 and TRBJ2-7, reads DTGVSQNPRHKITKRGQNVTFRCDPISEHNRLYWYRQTLGQGPEFLTYFQNEAQLEKSRLLSDRFSAERPKGSFSTLEIQRTEQGDSAMYLCASSLSFGASYEQYFGPGTRLTVT.

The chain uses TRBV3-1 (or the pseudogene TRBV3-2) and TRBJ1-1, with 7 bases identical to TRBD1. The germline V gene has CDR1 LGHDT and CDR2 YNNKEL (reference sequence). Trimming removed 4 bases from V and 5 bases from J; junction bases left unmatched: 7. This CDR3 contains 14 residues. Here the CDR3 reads CASSLAQGTTEAFF. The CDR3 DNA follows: TGTGCCAGCAGCCTCGCACAGGGGACGACTGAAGCTTTCTTT.

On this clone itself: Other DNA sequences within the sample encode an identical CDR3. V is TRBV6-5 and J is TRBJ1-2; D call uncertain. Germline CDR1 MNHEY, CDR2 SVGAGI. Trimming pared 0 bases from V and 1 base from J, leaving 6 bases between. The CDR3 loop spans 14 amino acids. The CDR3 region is CASSYSAGNYGYTF. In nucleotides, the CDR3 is TGTGCCAGCAGTTACTCGGCGGGTAACTATGGCTACACCTTC.

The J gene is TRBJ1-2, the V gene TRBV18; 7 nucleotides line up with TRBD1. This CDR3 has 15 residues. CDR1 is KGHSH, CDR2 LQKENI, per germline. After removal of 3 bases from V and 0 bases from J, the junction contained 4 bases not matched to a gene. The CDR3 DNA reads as TGTGCCAGCTCACCTGACAGGGTCGCTAACTATGGCTACACCTTC. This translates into CASSPDRVANYGYTF.

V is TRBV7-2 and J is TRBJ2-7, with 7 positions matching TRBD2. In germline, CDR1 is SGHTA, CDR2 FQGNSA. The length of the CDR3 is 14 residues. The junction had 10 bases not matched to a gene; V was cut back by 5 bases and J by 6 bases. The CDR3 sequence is CASSRLTSESEQYF. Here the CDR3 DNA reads TGTGCCAGCAGCCGGCTAACTAGCGAGAGCGAGCAGTACTTC.

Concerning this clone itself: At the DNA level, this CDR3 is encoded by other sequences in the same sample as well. Written as DNA, the CDR3 is TGCAGCGGCCAAGGTTCGGGGGGCACTGAAGCTTTCTTT. Its translation is CSGQGSGGTEAFF. The chain joins TRBV29-1 to TRBJ1-1; D is possibly TRBD1 (5 bases). Per germline, CDR1 SQVTM and CDR2 ANQGSEA. The CDR3 totals 13 residues. With 7 bases removed from V and 4 bases from J, the gap between germline ends came to 16 bases.

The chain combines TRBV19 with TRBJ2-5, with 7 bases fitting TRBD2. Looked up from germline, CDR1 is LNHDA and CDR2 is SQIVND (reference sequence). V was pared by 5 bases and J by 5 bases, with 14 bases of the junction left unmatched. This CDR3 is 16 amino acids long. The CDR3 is CASSPGFGGGVETQYF. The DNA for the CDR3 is TGTGCCAGTAGTCCAGGTTTTGGCGGGGGTGTGGAGACCCAGTACTTC.